These 31 T cell receptor beta chains were all obtained from the same sample, sequenced in a study of T cells after yellow fever vaccination. MiXCR, run by TCRdb on the 5' RACE reads, gives a single entry per CDR3 protein. Found here are more than 250,000 distinct CDR3 sequences, around 6.8% of them singletons; the top ten hold 15% to 20%. The starting material was PBMCs, obtained approximately 40 days after the first yellow fever vaccination. The source of these receptors is a young man who received the YFV17D yellow fever vaccine.

This clonotype has a handful of counts. The chain recombines TRBV20-1 with TRBJ1-2; D is uncertain. The CDR3 has 13 amino acids. Germline V lookup: CDR1 DFQATT, CDR2 SNEGSKA (reference sequence). Trimming removed 2 bases at V and 7 bases at J, with 14 bases between. CDR3 amino acids: CSARRNLNTGYTF. CDR3 DNA: TGCAGTGCTAGACGCAACCTAAACACTGGCTACACCTTC.

This clonotype showed up many times. This chain links TRBV12-3 or TRBV12-4 with TRBJ1-2; D not resolved. The CDR3 is made up of 13 amino acids. V was pared by 8 bases and J by 8 bases, with 18 bases between. CDR3 loop: CASRTRGVSGYTF. CDR3 in DNA: TGTGCCAGCCGGACCCGTGGGGTGAGCGGCTACACCTTC.

The V and J genes are TRBV7-6 and TRBJ2-7; 7 nucleotides align to TRBD1. V shed 5 bases and J 3 bases; nucleotides not matched to a gene: 7. The germline gives CDR1 SGHVS, CDR2 FNYEAQ. The CDR3 loop spans 14 amino acids. The CDR3 DNA reads as TGTGCCAGCAGCGGAATCAGGGGGAACTACGAGCAGTACTTC. Amino acid sequence: CASSGIRGNYEQYF.

This clonotype was seen only a few times. The genes are TRBV4-1 and TRBJ2-5, with D unresolved. V lost 4 bases and J lost 3, with 15 bases in between. CDR3 length equals 15 residues. Per germline, CDR1 MGHRA and CDR2 YSYEKL. CDR3 DNA sequence: TGCGCCAGCAGCCCGCACTTGGCCTCCAAAGAGACCCAGTACTTC. Residues: CASSPHLASKETQYF.

The chain couples TRBV7-6 to TRBJ2-5, with D tentatively TRBD1 (6 bases). The germline V gene encodes CDR1 SGHVS and CDR2 FNYEAQ. The V end was cut by 3 bases, the J end by 4 bases, with 12 bases between. The CDR3 length is 14 residues. This chain's CDR3 is CASSLRGRGETQYF. The CDR3 DNA follows: TGTGCCAGCAGCTTGAGGGGCAGGGGAGAGACCCAGTACTTC.

This clonotype was detected a few times. CDR3 region: CAISDGTSGSNEQFF. The DNA of the CDR3 is TGTGCCATCAGTGATGGGACTAGCGGGTCCAATGAGCAGTTCTTC. The V gene is TRBV10-3, the J gene TRBJ2-1, with 12 bases identical to TRBD2. V shed 3 bases, J shed 6 bases, and the junction held 3 bases outside the gene matches. CDR1 ENHRY and CDR2 SYGVKD come from the germline V gene. The CDR3 is 15 amino acids.

V usage is TRBV5-1 and J usage is TRBJ2-3; D perhaps matches TRBD2 (6 bases). The CDR3 contains 14 residues. CDR1 SGHRS and CDR2 YFSETQ come from the germline V gene. V was shortened by 5 bases and J by 2 bases, with 12 bases between the two germline ends. Here the CDR3 reads CASREGPSTDTQYF. Here the CDR3 DNA reads TGCGCCAGCAGGGAGGGGCCCTCCACAGATACGCAGTATTTT.

This clonotype was picked up a small number of times. This rearrangement joins TRBV5-1 to TRBJ2-5; D call uncertain. CDR3 length equals 14 residues. V was pared by 4 bases and J by 3 bases, with 13 bases between. From germline, CDR1 is SGHRS and CDR2 YFSETQ. The CDR3 bases are TGCGCCAGCAGCCCCAGGTACAGAGAAGAGACCCAGTACTTC. This translates into CASSPRYREETQYF.

This clonotype was counted ten times or more. The CDR3 DNA reads TGCGCCAGCAGCTCCCGGACAGGGGCAGATACGCAGTATTTT. Protein sequence: CASSSRTGADTQYF. The chain couples TRBV5-1 to TRBJ2-3, with 9 bases fitting TRBD1. V gave up 3 bases and J gave up 4 bases; unmatched junction bases: 3. The CDR3 totals 14 residues. From germline, CDR1 is SGHRS and CDR2 YFSETQ.

This clonotype was counted ten times or more. The chain combines TRBV12-3 or TRBV12-4 with TRBJ2-1; D remains unclear. The CDR3 is 11 amino acids. Between the trimmed V and J ends, which lost 6 bases and 9 bases, there was a span of 9 bases. This chain's CDR3 is CASRRLGEQFF. CDR3 nucleotide sequence: TGTGCCAGCAGACGACTGGGTGAGCAGTTCTTC.

This clonotype occurred a few times. The genes are TRBV20-1 and TRBJ2-3, with TRBD2 matching over 12 bases. The junction had 9 bases not matched to a gene; V was cut back by 6 bases and J by 2 bases. The germline V gene encodes CDR1 DFQATT and CDR2 SNEGSKA (reference sequence). The CDR3 has 16 amino acids. The CDR3 nucleotides read TGCAGTGCGGCCCGACTAGCGGGGGCCCTCACAGATACGCAGTATTTT. This gives the protein CSAARLAGALTDTQYF.

The chain carries TRBV4-2 and TRBJ2-3; TRBD2 agrees at 11 bases. The CDR3 is 18 amino acids. The V and J ends lost 1 base and 4 bases, in that order; junction bases with no gene match: 10. CDR1 and CDR2 (germline): LGHNA, YNFKEQ. As DNA, the CDR3 is TGTGCCAGCAGCCAAGTGCTAGCGGGGGGTCTCAGCTCAGATACGCAGTATTTT. This codes for CASSQVLAGGLSSDTQYF.

The chain employs TRBV2 and TRBJ1-4; D is uncertain. This CDR3 has 19 residues. CDR1 is SNHLY and CDR2 is FYNNEI in the germline V gene. Trimming pared 11 bases from V and 8 bases from J, leaving 36 bases between. The DNA for the CDR3 is TGTGCCCTCTGTCTGGGTTTATTGGGTGTCGGACCGGAATCCGAAAAACTGTTTTTT. Translating it yields CALCLGLLGVGPESEKLFF.

This clonotype has just a few counts. The V gene is TRBV1, the J gene TRBJ1-6. TRBV1 is reported as a pseudogene. The CDR3 extends over 16 amino acids. CDR3 nucleotide sequence: TGCACCAGCAGCCGACGGGTGGAGGGGATGGATTCACCCCTCCACTTT. Its translation is CTSSRRVEGMDSPLHF.

The CDR3 sequence is CASSYRGDEQFF. The DNA of the CDR3 is TGTGCCAGCAGTTACAGGGGCGATGAGCAGTTCTTC. The chain links TRBV6-5 to TRBJ2-1; D is perhaps TRBD1 (5 bases). The CDR3 is 12 residues long. The germline gives CDR1 MNHEY, CDR2 SVGAGI. The V gene lost 2 bases and the J gene lost 8 bases, with 7 bases spanning the gap.

This clonotype was observed a handful of times. This rearrangement joins TRBV20-1 to TRBJ2-7; 12 bases are a match to TRBD2. V lost 5 bases and J lost 3; bases outside the gene matches: 5. The germline V gene has CDR1 DFQATT and CDR2 SNEGSKA (reference sequence). CDR3 length: 14 residues. The CDR3 protein is CSAETSGGYYEQYV. The CDR3 DNA is TGCAGTGCTGAGACTAGCGGGGGCTACTACGAGCAGTACGTC.

This clonotype has only a few counts. V and J are TRBV4-3 and TRBJ1-6; D unclear. Trimming pared 0 bases from V and 8 bases from J, leaving 14 bases between. This CDR3 region has 16 residues. The germline CDR1 and CDR2 sequences are LGHNA and YSLEER. CDR3 in DNA: TGCGCCAGCAGCCAAGAAGAAAGGTCTATGGATTCACCCCTCCACTTT. Protein: CASSQEERSMDSPLHF.

This clonotype was observed a few times. The chain has TRBV9 and TRBJ2-5, with 12 positions matching TRBD2. The V gene's germline CDR1 is SGDLS and CDR2 YYNGEE. J lost 1 base, V lost 7 bases, and 5 bases had no gene match. This CDR3 contains 15 residues. The CDR3 here is CASGRTSGAQETQYF. CDR3 sequence (DNA): TGTGCCAGCGGGCGGACTAGCGGGGCCCAAGAGACCCAGTACTTC.

This clonotype was recorded a few times. This chain links TRBV4-2 with TRBJ1-5; TRBD1 agrees at 10 bases. The CDR3 has 16 amino acids. The V and J ends lost 2 bases and 6 bases, in that order; junction bases with no gene match: 7. Germline assignment: CDR1 LGHNA and CDR2 YNFKEQ. CDR3 sequence: CASSQNDRGLGQPQHF. The CDR3 region has the DNA TGTGCCAGCAGCCAAAACGACAGGGGGCTTGGTCAGCCCCAGCATTTT.

The genes are TRBV5-1 and TRBJ1-3; D is ambiguous. This CDR3 spans 17 amino acids. In germline, CDR1 is SGHRS, CDR2 YFSETQ. Between the trimmed V and J ends, which lost 4 bases and 0 bases, there was a span of 17 bases. The CDR3 sequence is CASSHNPALTSGNTIYF. The DNA of the CDR3 is TGCGCCAGCAGCCATAACCCGGCCTTGACCTCTGGAAACACCATATATTTT.

This sequence joins TRBV20-1 and TRBJ2-3; D is possibly TRBD1 (6 bases). Trimming left V 6 bases short and J 7 bases short, with 17 bases between. The CDR3 runs 13 residues. The germline CDR1 and CDR2 sequences are DFQATT and SNEGSKA (reference sequence). CDR3 in amino acids: CSAGGQPPNTQYF. The CDR3 nucleotides read TGCAGTGCCGGAGGACAGCCTCCTAATACGCAGTATTTT.

The sample holds many counts of this clonotype. V usage is TRBV7-2 and J usage is TRBJ2-3; tentative D call: TRBD2 (6 bases). The V end was cut by 5 bases, the J end by 1 base, with 22 bases between. Germline V lookup: CDR1 SGHTA, CDR2 FQGNSA. The CDR3 is 18 residues long. In DNA form, the CDR3 reads TGTGCCAGCAGCCTCGCGGGGATGTTTCTTAGGGGCACAGATACGCAGTATTTT. Its translation: CASSLAGMFLRGTDTQYF.

This clonotype has only a few counts. The chain has TRBV7-9 and TRBJ1-6; D might be TRBD1 (5 bases). Trimming took 2 bases from V and 10 from J, leaving 12 bases between them. The CDR3 is 14 residues long. Germline CDR1 SEHNR, CDR2 FQNEAQ (reference sequence). This CDR3 reads CASSLMAGNSPLHF. The CDR3 nucleotides read TGTGCCAGCAGCTTAATGGCAGGGAACTCACCCCTCCACTTT.

Only a few counts were recorded for this clonotype. This chain connects TRBV12-3 or TRBV12-4 to TRBJ1-1; D not resolved. The CDR3 consists of 14 residues. Trimming took off 7 bases at V and 0 bases at J, with 12 bases between the two ends. CDR3 sequence reads: CASTEQIMNTEAFF. CDR3 bases: TGTGCCAGCACCGAACAGATTATGAACACTGAAGCTTTCTTT.

The CDR3 here is CASSLVTSMNTEAFF. In DNA, the CDR3 is TGTGCCAGCAGCTTAGTTACTTCGATGAACACTGAAGCTTTCTTT. The chain couples TRBV7-2 to TRBJ1-1; D is ambiguous. With 1 base removed from V and 0 bases from J, the gap between germline ends came to 9 bases. The CDR3 length is 15 residues. CDR1 and CDR2 from the germline V gene are SGHTA and FQGNSA.

The genes are TRBV28 and TRBJ2-7; 11 bases are shared with TRBD1. CDR1 MDHEN and CDR2 SYDVKM come from the germline V gene. V was clipped by 4 bases and J by 3 bases; unmatched bases: 8. CDR3 size: 16 residues. CDR3 region: CASSSAGTGGFYEQYV. CDR3 nucleotides: TGTGCCAGCAGTTCGGCCGGGACAGGGGGTTTCTACGAGCAGTACGTC.

This clonotype turned up a few times. The chain combines TRBV30 with TRBJ1-2, with D uncertain. Trimming shortened V by 5 bases and J by 2 bases, and 9 bases separated the two germline ends. This CDR3 has 12 amino acids. From germline, CDR1 is GTSNPN and CDR2 SVGIG (reference sequence). The CDR3 loop reads CAWFRANYGYTF. For the CDR3, the DNA is TGTGCCTGGTTCCGGGCCAACTATGGCTACACCTTC.

This clonotype was seen at least ten times. The chain recombines TRBV11-2 with TRBJ2-3; no definite D call. V was pared by 5 bases and J by 2 bases, with 11 bases between. Germline CDR1 is SGHAT and CDR2 is FQNNGV. This CDR3 spans 14 amino acids. CDR3 residues: CASSLGPNTDTQYF. Written as DNA, the CDR3 is TGTGCCAGCAGCCTCGGACCAAACACAGATACGCAGTATTTT.

This clonotype was counted a few times. The V call is TRBV7-9, the J call TRBJ1-6; 7 bases line up with TRBD1. The J segment lost 9 bases and the V segment lost 4 bases, leaving 9 bases of the junction unmatched. CDR3 length: 15 residues. From germline, CDR1 is SEHNR and CDR2 FQNEAQ (reference sequence). The DNA of the CDR3 is TGTGCCAGCAGCTACCTAGGGGGCGCGGGTTCACCCCTCCACTTT. The encoded protein is CASSYLGGAGSPLHF.

This clonotype was recorded a few times. The chain employs TRBV27 and TRBJ2-1; D remains unclear. V was pared by 8 bases and J by 7 bases, with 15 bases between. The CDR3 extends over 13 amino acids. Looked up from germline, CDR1 is MNHEY and CDR2 is SMNVEV (reference sequence). This CDR3 is CASGTPRRNEQFF. DNA for the CDR3: TGTGCCAGCGGTACGCCCCGGCGGAATGAGCAGTTCTTC.

The chain employs TRBV7-2 and TRBJ2-5; tentatively, D is TRBD2 (6 bases). The V end lost 1 base, the J end lost 4 bases, and 19 bases lay between the germline ends. CDR1 SGHTA and CDR2 FQGNSA come from the germline V gene. The CDR3 is 17 amino acids. The CDR3 sequence is CASSLVGGALGGETQYF. CDR3 coding DNA: TGTGCCAGCAGCTTAGTGGGCGGAGCCCTGGGGGGAGAGACCCAGTACTTC.